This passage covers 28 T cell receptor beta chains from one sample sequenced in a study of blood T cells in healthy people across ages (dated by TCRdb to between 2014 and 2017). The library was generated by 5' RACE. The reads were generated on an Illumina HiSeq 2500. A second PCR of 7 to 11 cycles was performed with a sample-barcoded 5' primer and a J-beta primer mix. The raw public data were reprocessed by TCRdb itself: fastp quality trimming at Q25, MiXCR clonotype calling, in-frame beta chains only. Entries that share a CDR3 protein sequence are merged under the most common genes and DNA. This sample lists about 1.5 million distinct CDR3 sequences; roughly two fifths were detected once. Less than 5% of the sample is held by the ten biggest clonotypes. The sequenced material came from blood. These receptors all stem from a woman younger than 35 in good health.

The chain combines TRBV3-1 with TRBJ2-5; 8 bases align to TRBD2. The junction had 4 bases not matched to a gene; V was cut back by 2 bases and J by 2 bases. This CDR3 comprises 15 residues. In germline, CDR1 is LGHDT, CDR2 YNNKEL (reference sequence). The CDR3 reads CASSQLSGIQETQYF. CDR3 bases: TGTGCCAGCAGCCAACTTAGCGGGATTCAAGAGACCCAGTACTTC.

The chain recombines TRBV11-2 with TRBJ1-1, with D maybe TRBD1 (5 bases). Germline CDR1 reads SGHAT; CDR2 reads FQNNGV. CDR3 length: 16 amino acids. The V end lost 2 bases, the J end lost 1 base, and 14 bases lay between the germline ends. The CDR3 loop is CASSLPSSGTNTEAFF. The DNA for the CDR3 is TGTGCCAGCAGCTTACCCTCCTCTGGGACGAACACTGAAGCTTTCTTT.

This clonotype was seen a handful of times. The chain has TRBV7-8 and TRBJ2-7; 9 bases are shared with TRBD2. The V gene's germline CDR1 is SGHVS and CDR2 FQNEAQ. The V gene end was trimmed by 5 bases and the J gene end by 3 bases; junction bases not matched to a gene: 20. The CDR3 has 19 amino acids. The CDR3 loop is CASSPLGLAGFPLGYEQYF. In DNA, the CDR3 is TGTGCCAGCAGCCCCCTAGGGCTAGCGGGATTTCCCCTAGGCTACGAGCAGTACTTC.

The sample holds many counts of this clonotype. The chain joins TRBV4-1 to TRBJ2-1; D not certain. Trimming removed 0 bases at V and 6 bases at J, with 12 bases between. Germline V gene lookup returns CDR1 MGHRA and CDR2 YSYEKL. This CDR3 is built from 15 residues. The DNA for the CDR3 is TGCGCCAGCAGCCAAGATCGAAATGTGGGCAATGAGCAGTTCTTC. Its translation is CASSQDRNVGNEQFF.

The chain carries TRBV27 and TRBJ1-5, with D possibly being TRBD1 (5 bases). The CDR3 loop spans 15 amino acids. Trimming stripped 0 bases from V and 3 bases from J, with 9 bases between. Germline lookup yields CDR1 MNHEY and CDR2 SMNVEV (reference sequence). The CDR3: CASSLSPGTNQPQHF. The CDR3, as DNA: TGTGCCAGCAGTTTATCGCCCGGGACCAATCAGCCCCAGCATTTT.

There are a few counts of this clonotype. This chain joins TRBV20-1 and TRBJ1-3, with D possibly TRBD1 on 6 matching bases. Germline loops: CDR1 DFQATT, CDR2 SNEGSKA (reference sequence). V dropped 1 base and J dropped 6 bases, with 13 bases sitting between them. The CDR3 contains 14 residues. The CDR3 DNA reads TGCAGTGCTAGAGTTCAGGGGAGCGTAAACACCATATATTTT. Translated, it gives CSARVQGSVNTIYF.

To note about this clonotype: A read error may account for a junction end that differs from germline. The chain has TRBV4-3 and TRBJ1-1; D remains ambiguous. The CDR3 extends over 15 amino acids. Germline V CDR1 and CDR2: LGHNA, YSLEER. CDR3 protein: CASNQDTVMNTEAFF. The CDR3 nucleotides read TGCGCCAGCAACCAAGATACGGTTATGAACACTGAAGCTTTCTTT.

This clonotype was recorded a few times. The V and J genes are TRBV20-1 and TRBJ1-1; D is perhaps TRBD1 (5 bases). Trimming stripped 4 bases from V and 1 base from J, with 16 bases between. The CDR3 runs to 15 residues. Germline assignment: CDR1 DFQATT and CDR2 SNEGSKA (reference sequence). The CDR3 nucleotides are TGCAGTGCTATACACCCGGGACGATCGAACACTGAAGCTTTCTTT. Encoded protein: CSAIHPGRSNTEAFF.

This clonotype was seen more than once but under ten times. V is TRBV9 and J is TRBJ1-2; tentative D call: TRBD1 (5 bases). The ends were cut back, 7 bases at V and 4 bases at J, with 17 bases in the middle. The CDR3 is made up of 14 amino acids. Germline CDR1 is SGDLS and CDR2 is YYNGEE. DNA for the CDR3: TGTGCCAGCGCCTACAGGCTGTCCTCCTATGGCTACACCTTC. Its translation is CASAYRLSSYGYTF.

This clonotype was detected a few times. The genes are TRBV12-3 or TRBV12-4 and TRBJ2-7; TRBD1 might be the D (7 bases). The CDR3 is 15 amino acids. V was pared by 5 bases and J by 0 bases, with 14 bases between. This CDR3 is CASSRGTEHSYEQYF. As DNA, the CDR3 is TGTGCCAGCAGTCGGGGGACAGAACACTCCTACGAGCAGTACTTC.

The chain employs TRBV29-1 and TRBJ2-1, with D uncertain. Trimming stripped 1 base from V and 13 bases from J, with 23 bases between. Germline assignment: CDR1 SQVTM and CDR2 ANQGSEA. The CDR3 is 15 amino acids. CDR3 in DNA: TGCAGCGTTGAAGGTGAACCAAAGTACCAAGAGACCCAGTTCTTC. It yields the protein CSVEGEPKYQETQFF.

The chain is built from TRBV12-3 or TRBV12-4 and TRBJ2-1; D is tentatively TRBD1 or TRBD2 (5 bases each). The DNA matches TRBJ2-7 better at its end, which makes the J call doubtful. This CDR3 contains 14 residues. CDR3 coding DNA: TGTGCCAGCAGTCCGCCGGGACCCTACAATGAGCAGTACTTC. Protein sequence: CASSPPGPYNEQYF.

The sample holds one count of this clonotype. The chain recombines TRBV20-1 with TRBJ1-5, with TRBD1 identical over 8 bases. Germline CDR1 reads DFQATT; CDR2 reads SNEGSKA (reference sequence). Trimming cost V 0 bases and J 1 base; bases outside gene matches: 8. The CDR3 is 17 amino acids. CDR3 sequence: CSARDLFWTGSNQPQHF. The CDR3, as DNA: TGCAGTGCTAGAGATCTGTTTTGGACAGGGAGCAATCAGCCCCAGCATTTT.

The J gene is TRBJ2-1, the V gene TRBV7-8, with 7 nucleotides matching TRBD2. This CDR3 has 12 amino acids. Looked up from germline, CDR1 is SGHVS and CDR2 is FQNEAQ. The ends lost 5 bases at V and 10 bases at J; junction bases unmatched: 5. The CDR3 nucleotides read TGTGCCAGCAGCCACGGAGCGGGGGAGCAGTTCTTC. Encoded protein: CASSHGAGEQFF.

The CDR3 loop reads CASRQPDSRGTEAFF. CDR3 bases: TGTGCCAGCAGGCAACCGGACTCCAGAGGGACTGAAGCTTTCTTT. This sequence joins TRBV7-9 and TRBJ1-1; D is unresolved. This CDR3 has 15 amino acids. Germline V gives CDR1 SEHNR, CDR2 FQNEAQ (reference sequence). V was clipped by 6 bases and J by 5 bases, with 19 bases between them.

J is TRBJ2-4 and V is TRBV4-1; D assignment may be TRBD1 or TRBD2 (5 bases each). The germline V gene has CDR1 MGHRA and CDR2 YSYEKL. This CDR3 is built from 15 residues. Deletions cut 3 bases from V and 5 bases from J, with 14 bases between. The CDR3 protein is CASSHLRRGENIQYF. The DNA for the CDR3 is TGCGCCAGCAGCCACCTCCGTAGAGGGGAAAACATTCAGTACTTC.

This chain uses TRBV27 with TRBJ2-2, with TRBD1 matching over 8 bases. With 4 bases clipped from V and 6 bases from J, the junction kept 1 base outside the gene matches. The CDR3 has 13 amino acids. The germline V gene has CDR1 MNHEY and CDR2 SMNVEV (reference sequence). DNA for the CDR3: TGTGCCAGCAGTTCAGGGGGCCCCGGGGAGCTGTTTTTT. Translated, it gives CASSSGGPGELFF.

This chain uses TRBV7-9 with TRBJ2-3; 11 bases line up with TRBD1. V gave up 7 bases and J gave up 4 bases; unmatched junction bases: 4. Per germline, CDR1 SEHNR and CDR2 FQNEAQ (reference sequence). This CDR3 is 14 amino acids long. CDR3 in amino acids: CASTLGQGADTQYF. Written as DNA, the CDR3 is TGTGCCAGCACCCTGGGACAGGGGGCAGATACGCAGTATTTT.

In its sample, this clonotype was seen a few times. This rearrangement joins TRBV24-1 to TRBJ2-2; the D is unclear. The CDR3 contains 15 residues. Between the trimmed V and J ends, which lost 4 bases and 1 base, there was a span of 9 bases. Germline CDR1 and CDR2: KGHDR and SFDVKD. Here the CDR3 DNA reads TGTGCCACCAGTGAATCTACAGAGAACACCGGGGAGCTGTTTTTT. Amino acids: CATSESTENTGELFF.

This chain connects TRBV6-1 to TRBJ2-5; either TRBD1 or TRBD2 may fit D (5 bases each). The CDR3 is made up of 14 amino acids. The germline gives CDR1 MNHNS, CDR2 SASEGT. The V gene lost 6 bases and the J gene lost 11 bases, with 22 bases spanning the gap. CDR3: CASSEGPRFYEQYF. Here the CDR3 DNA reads TGTGCCAGCAGCGAGGGACCTCGTTTCTATGAGCAGTACTTC.

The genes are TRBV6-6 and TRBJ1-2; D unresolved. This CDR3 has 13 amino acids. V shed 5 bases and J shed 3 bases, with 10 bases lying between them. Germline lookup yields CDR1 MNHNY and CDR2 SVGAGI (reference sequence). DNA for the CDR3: TGTGCCAGCAGTGACATCGGGGACTATGGCTACACCTTC. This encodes CASSDIGDYGYTF.

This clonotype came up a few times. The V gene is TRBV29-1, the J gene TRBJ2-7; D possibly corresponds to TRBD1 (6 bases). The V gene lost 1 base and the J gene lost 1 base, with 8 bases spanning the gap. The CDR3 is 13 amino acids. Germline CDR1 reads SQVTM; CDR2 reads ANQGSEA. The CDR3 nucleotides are TGCAGCGTTGAAGCGGACAGTTCCTACGAGCAGTACTTC. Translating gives CSVEADSSYEQYF.

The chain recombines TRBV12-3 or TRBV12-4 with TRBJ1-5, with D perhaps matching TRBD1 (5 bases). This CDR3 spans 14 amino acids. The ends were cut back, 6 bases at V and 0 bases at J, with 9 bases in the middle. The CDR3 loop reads CASRGGVSNQPQHF. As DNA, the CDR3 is TGTGCCAGCAGGGGGGGAGTTAGCAATCAGCCCCAGCATTTT.

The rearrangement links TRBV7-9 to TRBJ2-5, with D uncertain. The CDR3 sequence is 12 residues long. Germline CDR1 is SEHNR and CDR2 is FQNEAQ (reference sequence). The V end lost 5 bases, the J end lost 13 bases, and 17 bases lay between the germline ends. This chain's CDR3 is CASSPKNSSPYF. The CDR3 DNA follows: TGTGCCAGCAGCCCCAAGAATTCCTCCCCGTACTTC.

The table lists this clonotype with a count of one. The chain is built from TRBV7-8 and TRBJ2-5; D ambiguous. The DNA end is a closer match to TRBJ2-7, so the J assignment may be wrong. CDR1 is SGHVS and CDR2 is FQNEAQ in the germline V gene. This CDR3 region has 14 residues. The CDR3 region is CASSLAGYNGEQYF. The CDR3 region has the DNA TGTGCCAGCAGCTTAGCAGGGTATAATGGCGAGCAGTACTTC.

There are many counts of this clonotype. CDR3 DNA sequence: TGTGCCAGCAGTTACCTGGGCAATCAGCCCCAGCATTTT. Encoded protein: CASSYLGNQPQHF. The rearrangement joins TRBV6-2 or TRBV6-3 to TRBJ1-5; no firm D call. Trimming took 2 bases from V and 2 from J, leaving 4 bases between them. The germline V gene encodes CDR1 MNHEY and CDR2 SVGEGT. The CDR3 consists of 13 residues.

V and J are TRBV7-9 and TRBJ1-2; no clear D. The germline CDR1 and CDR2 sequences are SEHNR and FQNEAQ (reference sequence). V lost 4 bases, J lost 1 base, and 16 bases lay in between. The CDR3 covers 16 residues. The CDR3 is CASSSPKPGFNYGYTF. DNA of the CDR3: TGTGCCAGCAGCTCACCGAAACCGGGGTTTAACTATGGCTACACCTTC.

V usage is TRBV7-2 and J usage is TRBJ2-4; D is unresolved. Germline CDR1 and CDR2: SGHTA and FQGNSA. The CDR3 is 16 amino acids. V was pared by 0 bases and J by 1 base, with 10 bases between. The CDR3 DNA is TGTGCCAGCAGCTTAGCGCCGCTGCGGGCCAAAAACATTCAGTACTTC. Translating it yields CASSLAPLRAKNIQYF.